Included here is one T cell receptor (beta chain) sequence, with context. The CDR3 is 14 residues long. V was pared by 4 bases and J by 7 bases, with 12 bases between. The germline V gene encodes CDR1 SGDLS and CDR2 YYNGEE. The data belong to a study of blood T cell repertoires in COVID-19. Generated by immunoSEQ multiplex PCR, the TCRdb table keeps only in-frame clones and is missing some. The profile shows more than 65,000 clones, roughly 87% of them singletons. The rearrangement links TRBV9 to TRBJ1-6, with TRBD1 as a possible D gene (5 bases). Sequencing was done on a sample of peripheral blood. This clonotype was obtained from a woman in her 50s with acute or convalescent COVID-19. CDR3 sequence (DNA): TGTGCCAGCAGCCCTGATCAGGGCAATTCACCCCTCCACTTT. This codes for CASSPDQGNSPLHF.